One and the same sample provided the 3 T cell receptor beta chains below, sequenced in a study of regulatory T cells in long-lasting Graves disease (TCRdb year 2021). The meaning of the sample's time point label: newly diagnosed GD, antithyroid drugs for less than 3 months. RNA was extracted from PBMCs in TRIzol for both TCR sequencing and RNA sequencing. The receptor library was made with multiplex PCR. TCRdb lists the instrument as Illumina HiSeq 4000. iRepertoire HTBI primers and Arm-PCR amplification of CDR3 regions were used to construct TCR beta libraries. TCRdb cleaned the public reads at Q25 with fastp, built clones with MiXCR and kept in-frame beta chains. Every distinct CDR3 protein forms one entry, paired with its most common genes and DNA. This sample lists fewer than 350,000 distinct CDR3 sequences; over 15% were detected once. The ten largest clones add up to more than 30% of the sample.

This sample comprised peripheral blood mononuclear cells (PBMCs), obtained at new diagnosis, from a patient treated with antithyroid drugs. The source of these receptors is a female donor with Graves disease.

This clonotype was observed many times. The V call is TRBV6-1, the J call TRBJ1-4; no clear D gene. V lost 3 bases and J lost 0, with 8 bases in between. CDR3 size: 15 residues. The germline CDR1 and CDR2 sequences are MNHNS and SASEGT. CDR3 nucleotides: TGTGCCAGCAGTGATGGGCCGACAACTAATGAAAAACTGTTTTTT. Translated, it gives CASSDGPTTNEKLFF.

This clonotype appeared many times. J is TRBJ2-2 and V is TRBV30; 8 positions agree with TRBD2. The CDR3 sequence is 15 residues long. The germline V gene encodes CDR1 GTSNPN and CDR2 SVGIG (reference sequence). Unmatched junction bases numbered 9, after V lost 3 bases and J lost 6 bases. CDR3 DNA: TGTGCCTGGAGCCGGGGACTAGGAAGTCCCGGGGAGCTGTTTTTT. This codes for CAWSRGLGSPGELFF.

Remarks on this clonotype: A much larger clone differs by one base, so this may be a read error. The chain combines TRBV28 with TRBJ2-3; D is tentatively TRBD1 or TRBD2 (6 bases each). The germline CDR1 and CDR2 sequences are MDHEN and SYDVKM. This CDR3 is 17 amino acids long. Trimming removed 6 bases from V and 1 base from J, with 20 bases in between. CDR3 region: CASSGGGLADRTDTQYF. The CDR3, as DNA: TGTGCCAGCAGCGGGGGCGGGCTAGCAGACCGCACAGATACGCAGTATTTT.